In this sample, the clone carrying this TCR beta chain turned up a few times. This entry belongs to a study of TIL therapy for anti-PD-1-resistant metastatic lung cancer. Study-wide context: Median patient age was 54, ranging about 38-80 years.

There are 14 residues in the CDR3. CDR1 MDHEN and CDR2 SYDVKM come from the germline V gene. V was cut by 7 bases and J by 2 bases, with 12 bases left in between. Noted time point: pre-treatment sample, taken before nivolumab and TIL therapy. Most excised metastases sampled were pleural nodules or supraclavicular lymph nodes. Progressing patients received lymphodepletion, expanded TIL infusion and IL-2. Patients were adults with stage 4 NSCLC. The libraries were made with immunoSEQ v3. The data were produced by immunoSEQ multiplex PCR, yet TCRdb's version contains in-frame clones alone and is incomplete. The sample shows some 90,000 clones, approximately 65% of them seen only once.

V and J are TRBV28 and TRBJ2-1; no definite D call. The TCR sequence derives from a person aged 25-85 years with non-small cell lung cancer. The sample consisted of tumor tissue, taken at baseline. This CDR3 reads CASNLEDAYNEQFF. CDR3 nucleotides: TGTGCCAGCAACCTAGAAGACGCCTACAATGAGCAGTTCTTC.